The 13 T cell receptor beta chains presented below share a single source sample, sequenced in a study of blood T cell repertoires in COVID-19. Sequenced by immunoSEQ multiplex PCR; TCRdb stores in-frame clones only, minus some. The sample lists fewer than 300,000 clones; roughly 87% were seen once. Sequenced material: peripheral blood. The receptors here all came from a man between 18 and 35 years old with active or convalescent COVID-19.

The gene calls are TRBV6-5 and TRBJ1-1; D ambiguous. The CDR3 is 14 amino acids. Looked up from germline, CDR1 is MNHEY and CDR2 is SVGAGI. V was trimmed by 2 bases and J by 4 bases, leaving 11 bases between them. CDR3 in DNA: TGTGCCAGCAGTTACGGGCAGCGGTCCACTGAAGCTTTCTTT. Translated, it gives CASSYGQRSTEAFF.

In DNA, the CDR3 is TGTGCCAGCAGCGTGAGAGTACAGGGGGGAGCTTTCTTT. Its protein product is CASSVRVQGGAFF. This rearrangement joins TRBV9 to TRBJ1-1; TRBD1 agrees at 8 bases. Per the germline V gene, CDR1 is SGDLS and CDR2 is YYNGEE. The V segment lost 2 bases and the J segment 10 bases; nucleotides outside the gene matches: 7. The CDR3 runs 13 residues.

The V call is TRBV4-1, the J call TRBJ1-1, with a possible D match to TRBD1 (6 bases). The CDR3 is made up of 16 amino acids. Trimming took off 4 bases at V and 0 bases at J, with 15 bases between the two ends. Germline V gene data show CDR1 as MGHRA and CDR2 as YSYEKL. The CDR3 sequence is CASSLRTAPMNTEAFF. The CDR3, as DNA: TGCGCCAGCAGCCTACGGACAGCACCCATGAACACTGAAGCTTTCTTT.

The V call is TRBV7-8, the J call TRBJ2-3, with no clear D. Trimming pared 6 bases from V and 2 bases from J, leaving 9 bases between. The CDR3 spans 13 residues. Germline V CDR1 and CDR2: SGHVS, FQNEAQ. The CDR3 region has the DNA TGTGCCAGCAGGTTGGGCTTCACAGATACGCAGTATTTT. Its protein product is CASRLGFTDTQYF.

The J gene is TRBJ2-7, the V gene TRBV2; 11 bases line up with TRBD1. There are 16 residues in the CDR3. J was trimmed by 4 bases and V by 2 bases; bases with no gene match: 7. The germline gives CDR1 SNHLY, CDR2 FYNNEI. DNA for the CDR3: TGTGCCAGCAGTGAAAGGACAGGGGGCGCGTCGTACGAGCAGTACTTC. Amino acid sequence: CASSERTGGASYEQYF.

J is TRBJ1-4 and V is TRBV19, with TRBD1 as a possible D gene (6 bases). The CDR3 spans 14 residues. Trimming cost V 3 bases and J 7 bases, with 12 bases left between them. The V gene's germline CDR1 is LNHDA and CDR2 SQIVND (reference sequence). The CDR3 sequence is CASSMGQGREKLFF. For the CDR3, the DNA is TGTGCCAGTAGTATGGGCCAGGGGCGTGAAAAACTGTTTTTT.

The chain combines TRBV12-3 or TRBV12-4 with TRBJ2-5; D gene unclear. V was clipped by 7 bases and J by 2 bases, with 8 bases between them. The CDR3 is 12 amino acids. CDR3 sequence reads: CASKFLQETQYF. The CDR3 DNA follows: TGTGCCAGCAAATTCCTTCAAGAGACCCAGTACTTC.

V gene TRBV3-1 (or the pseudogene TRBV3-2) combines with J gene TRBJ2-2; 9 bases align to TRBD2. After removal of 11 bases from V and 0 bases from J, the junction contained 13 bases not matched to a gene. There are 17 residues in the CDR3. Looked up from germline, CDR1 is LGHDT and CDR2 is YNNKEL (reference sequence). The CDR3 DNA follows: TGTGCCCGCTCGGGCGGGGGGGCATACTCGAACACCGGGGAGCTGTTTTTT. Its translation: CARSGGGAYSNTGELFF.

The rearrangement links TRBV27 to TRBJ1-3; D unresolved. Germline V CDR1 and CDR2: MNHEY, SMNVEV (reference sequence). CDR3 length: 17 residues. V lost 4 bases and J 0 bases, leaving 16 bases between the germline ends. For the CDR3, the DNA is TGTGCCAGCAGTTCACCCCCGCGGGCCTCCTCTGGAAACACCATATATTTT. It codes for CASSSPPRASSGNTIYF.

The chain has TRBV7-7 and TRBJ2-5; 9 bases line up with TRBD2. Trimming cost V 5 bases and J 1 base; bases outside gene matches: 17. Germline-derived CDR1 and CDR2 are SSHAT and FNYEAQ (reference sequence). This CDR3 is built from 19 residues. The CDR3 DNA reads TGTGCCAGCAGCGCCAATCCTTGGTTAAGCGGGGGGATCCAAGAGACCCAGTACTTC. This sequence encodes CASSANPWLSGGIQETQYF.

The CDR3 reads CASSPTGKSEQYF. DNA of the CDR3: TGCGCCAGCAGCCCGACAGGGAAGTCCGAGCAGTACTTC. V usage is TRBV5-1 and J usage is TRBJ2-7; 7 bases agree with TRBD1. V lost 4 bases to trimming and J lost 6 bases; unmatched junction nucleotides: 7. This CDR3 contains 13 residues. Germline V lookup: CDR1 SGHRS, CDR2 YFSETQ.

The chain joins TRBV14 to TRBJ1-2; D perhaps matches TRBD1 (5 bases). Trimming shortened V by 3 bases and J by 8 bases, and 19 bases separated the two germline ends. The CDR3 covers 15 residues. Germline loops: CDR1 SGHDN, CDR2 FVKESK. CDR3 sequence: CASSHTSGGVGGYTF. CDR3 nucleotides: TGTGCCAGCAGCCATACCTCTGGGGGGGTAGGCGGCTACACCTTC. The full variable domain, its missing parts supplied by reference TRBV14 and TRBJ1-2, is EAGVTQFPSHSVIEKGQTVTLRCDPISGHDNLYWYRRVMGKEIKFLLHFVKESKQDESGMPNNRFLAERTGGTYSTLKVQPAELEDSGVYFCASSHTSGGVGGYTFGSGTRLTVV.

The V call is TRBV10-3, the J call TRBJ2-7; 8 positions match TRBD1. The CDR3 length is 13 residues. V shed 2 bases and J 6 bases; nucleotides not matched to a gene: 3. Looked up from germline, CDR1 is ENHRY and CDR2 is SYGVKD. Here the CDR3 reads CAISEGQGSEQYF. The DNA of the CDR3 is TGTGCCATCAGTGAGGGACAGGGTAGCGAGCAGTACTTC.